The 20 T cell receptor beta chains below come from one sample, sequenced in a study of vaccination and CD4 T cells after COVID-19. Treatment reported: roughly 11-day PBMC culture with coronavirus spike peptide pools or control peptides (ViraFEST assay). An Oncomine TCR Beta short-read assay was used to sequence the DNA from cultured CD4+ T cells. TCRdb fed the PCR reads into MiXCR, producing one record per CDR3 protein. In the table there are over 10,000 distinct CDR3 sequences, 50% to 65% of which are singletons. Which antigens these TCRs recognize remains unknown. The sequenced material came from CD4+ T cells from blood, cultured in vitro. The receptors were sampled from a human donor who had recovered from COVID-19.

V usage is TRBV11-2 and J usage is TRBJ2-7; 9 bases are shared with TRBD1. V lost 4 bases, J lost 4 bases, and 8 bases stayed unmatched. The CDR3 is 15 amino acids. Germline CDR1 SGHAT, CDR2 FQNNGV. The CDR3 DNA is TGTGCCAGCAGCTCCAACAGGGGGCGCGGGTACGAGCAGTACTTC. This codes for CASSSNRGRGYEQYF.

The V gene is TRBV20-1, the J gene TRBJ2-7; maybe TRBD1 (7 bases). The CDR3 runs to 14 residues. Looked up from germline, CDR1 is DFQATT and CDR2 is SNEGSKA (reference sequence). Trimming removed 5 bases at V and 2 bases at J, with 16 bases between. CDR3 region: CSAPPGGRAYEQYF. CDR3 DNA sequence: TGCAGTGCTCCGCCAGGGGGGAGAGCCTACGAGCAGTACTTC.

In this sample, this clonotype turned up once. The rearrangement links TRBV12-3 or TRBV12-4 to TRBJ1-2; D possibly corresponds to TRBD1 (5 bases). The CDR3 has 14 residues. Trimming removed 2 bases from V and 4 bases from J, with 11 bases in between. The CDR3: CASSLSPRVYGYTF. The CDR3 bases are TGTGCCAGCAGTTTAAGCCCCAGGGTCTATGGCTACACCTTC.

This chain uses TRBV27 with TRBJ2-2, with 7 positions matching TRBD1. V lost 10 bases, J lost 4 bases, and 12 bases stayed unmatched. This CDR3 has 15 residues. The germline V gene encodes CDR1 MNHEY and CDR2 SMNVEV (reference sequence). CDR3 coding DNA: TGTGCCACCAAGAATCGACAGGGTGTCACCGGGGAGCTGTTTTTT. It translates to CATKNRQGVTGELFF.

The V call is TRBV20-1, the J call TRBJ2-1; unclear D gene. Germline CDR1 DFQATT, CDR2 SNEGSKA (reference sequence). V was cut by 0 bases and J by 1 base, with 7 bases left in between. The CDR3 is 14 amino acids. CDR3: CSARDRKSYNEQFF. The CDR3 coding sequence is TGCAGTGCTAGAGATCGTAAGTCCTACAATGAGCAGTTCTTC.

The V and J genes are TRBV11-2 and TRBJ2-3; 12 bases map to TRBD2. V trimming: 1 base; J trimming: 1 base; junction bases outside the gene matches: 15. This CDR3 has 21 amino acids. In germline, CDR1 is SGHAT, CDR2 FQNNGV. CDR3 nucleotides: TGTGCCAGCAGCTTAGCGAGCCTGACTAGCGGGAGCTTCTTTGGCACAGATACGCAGTATTTT. Its protein product is CASSLASLTSGSFFGTDTQYF.

The chain combines TRBV28 with TRBJ1-2; D gene unclear. Germline CDR1 and CDR2: MDHEN and SYDVKM. The CDR3 is made up of 16 amino acids. V lost 2 bases to trimming and J lost 5 bases, with 18 bases between them. The CDR3 region is CASSLTWGGPRYGYTF. The DNA of the CDR3 is TGTGCCAGCAGTTTAACGTGGGGTGGGCCACGGTATGGCTACACCTTC.

This chain joins TRBV10-3 and TRBJ2-7; D is uncertain. The CDR3 spans 12 residues. The V end lost 2 bases, the J end lost 5 bases, and 7 bases lay between the germline ends. The germline V gene has CDR1 ENHRY and CDR2 SYGVKD. The DNA for the CDR3 is TGTGCCATCAGTGAGGGGATGAACGAGCAGTACTTC. Translating gives CAISEGMNEQYF.

This clonotype turned up a few times. The chain employs TRBV20-1 and TRBJ1-4; D gene ambiguous. Germline values: CDR1 DFQATT, CDR2 SNEGSKA (reference sequence). The CDR3 length is 15 residues. V was shortened by 3 bases and J by 3 bases, with 14 bases between the two germline ends. The CDR3 nucleotides are TGCAGTGCTAGTGTGGACCGCTTCTCTAATGAAAAACTGTTTTTT. It is translated as CSASVDRFSNEKLFF.

This chain connects TRBV6-4 to TRBJ1-6; D gene uncertain. Between the trimmed V and J ends, which lost 6 bases and 6 bases, there was a span of 18 bases. The CDR3 spans 16 residues. In germline, CDR1 is MRHNA, CDR2 SNTAGT. DNA of the CDR3: TGTGCCAGCAGAAACTACCTCGGCAGGAGTAATTCACCCCTCCACTTT. Translating gives CASRNYLGRSNSPLHF.

This clonotype was seen only a few times. This chain uses TRBV28 with TRBJ1-5; the D is unclear. CDR3 length equals 13 residues. V was clipped by 6 bases and J by 3 bases, with 9 bases between them. Germline V gene lookup returns CDR1 MDHEN and CDR2 SYDVKM. CDR3 amino acids: CASSRINNQPQHF. In nucleotides, the CDR3 is TGTGCCAGCAGCCGGATAAACAATCAGCCCCAGCATTTT.

The chain employs TRBV5-6 and TRBJ2-7; TRBD1 matches at 8 bases. The CDR3 extends over 16 amino acids. J was trimmed by 0 bases and V by 2 bases; bases with no gene match: 7. Germline loops: CDR1 SGHDT, CDR2 YYEEEE. CDR3 nucleotides: TGTGCCAGCAGCTTTTACCAGGGGGCGGGCTCCTACGAGCAGTACTTC. Encoded protein: CASSFYQGAGSYEQYF.

CDR3 nucleotide sequence: TGTGCCACCTCTTTGAATGGCTACACCTTC. Translated, it gives CATSLNGYTF. This chain uses TRBV24-1 with TRBJ1-2; the D is unclear. CDR1 and CDR2 from the germline V gene are KGHDR and SFDVKD. V shed 9 bases and J shed 6 bases, with 7 bases lying between them. This CDR3 has 10 amino acids.

The table lists this clonotype with a few counts. This chain joins TRBV20-1 and TRBJ1-5, with TRBD1 identical over 10 bases. This CDR3 has 19 amino acids. Germline loops: CDR1 DFQATT, CDR2 SNEGSKA (reference sequence). Trimming took 0 bases from V and 1 from J; bases not matched to a gene: 12. CDR3 nucleotide sequence: TGCAGTGCTAGAGATATTAGTGACAGGGGGCTTGAAAGCAATCAGCCCCAGCATTTT. It is translated as CSARDISDRGLESNQPQHF.

This chain uses TRBV2 with TRBJ1-2; 9 nucleotides line up with TRBD1. The V gene's germline CDR1 is SNHLY and CDR2 FYNNEI. This CDR3 spans 17 amino acids. V shed 7 bases, J shed 4 bases, and the junction held 16 bases outside the gene matches. CDR3 loop: CASNQGTGRRVTYGYTF. The CDR3 DNA is TGTGCCAGCAACCAAGGGACAGGGAGGCGGGTGACCTATGGCTACACCTTC.

The DNA of the CDR3 is TGTGCCAGCTCAATGACAGGGGGAGACCCTGAAGCTTTCTTT. Encoded protein: CASSMTGGDPEAFF. This chain uses TRBV18 with TRBJ1-1; 9 bases line up with TRBD1. The CDR3 is 14 residues long. J was trimmed by 6 bases and V by 5 bases; bases with no gene match: 7. Germline CDR1 reads KGHSH; CDR2 reads LQKENI. Full variable domain (remainder filled in from reference TRBV18 and TRBJ1-1): NAGVMQNPRHLVRRRGQEARLRCSPMKGHSHVYWYRQLPEEGLKFMVYLQKENIIDESGMPKERFSAEFPKEGPSILRIQQVVRGDSAAYFCASSMTGGDPEAFFGQGTRLTVV.

This chain joins TRBV27 and TRBJ2-3; no firm D call. This CDR3 contains 15 residues. Deletions cut 3 bases from V and 1 base from J, with 11 bases between. CDR1 MNHEY and CDR2 SMNVEV come from the germline V gene (reference sequence). The DNA for the CDR3 is TGTGCCAGCAGTTTTTACGTCCAGGGCACAGATACGCAGTATTTT. This gives the protein CASSFYVQGTDTQYF.

The chain employs TRBV18 and TRBJ2-1, with D possibly matching TRBD2 (6 bases). Germline V gene data show CDR1 as KGHSH and CDR2 as LQKENI. The ends were cut back, 3 bases at V and 7 bases at J, with 13 bases in the middle. The CDR3 covers 14 residues. CDR3: CASSPGQAGNEQFF. The CDR3 nucleotides read TGTGCCAGCTCACCGGGCCAGGCGGGGAATGAGCAGTTCTTC. Variable domain in full (rest from reference TRBV18 and TRBJ2-1): NAGVMQNPRHLVRRRGQEARLRCSPMKGHSHVYWYRQLPEEGLKFMVYLQKENIIDESGMPKERFSAEFPKEGPSILRIQQVVRGDSAAYFCASSPGQAGNEQFFGPGTRLTVL.

The count of this clonotype is one. This chain connects TRBV30 to TRBJ2-7; D is tentatively TRBD1 or TRBD2 (6 bases each). The CDR3 sequence is 12 residues long. V dropped 2 bases and J dropped 2 bases, with 7 bases sitting between them. CDR1 is GTSNPN and CDR2 is SVGIG in the germline V gene (reference sequence). Here the CDR3 reads CAWSRGAYEQYF. DNA of the CDR3: TGTGCCTGGAGTAGGGGGGCCTACGAGCAGTACTTC.

The chain employs TRBV2 and TRBJ1-5; D is unclear. V lost 4 bases, J lost 3 bases, and 13 bases lay in between. The CDR3 loop spans 15 amino acids. Per the germline V gene, CDR1 is SNHLY and CDR2 is FYNNEI. The CDR3 nucleotides read TGTGCCAGCAGTGGCGAGGGTGGTAACAATCAGCCCCAGCATTTT. Translation: CASSGEGGNNQPQHF.